This T cell receptor beta chain was captured in a study of shared clonotypes between healthy human individuals. Broader study findings: In this cohort, only blood was sampled, and tissue repertoires likely differ. Rarefaction revealed incomplete sorted-subset sequencing despite large depth.

Concerning this clone itself: Its specificity is unknown.

The method was immunoSEQ multiplex PCR; TCRdb's version includes in-frame clones alone and lacks a portion of them. This sample has around 1.5 million clones, with approximately 98% found just once. Researchers partitioned CD4+ cells into CD45RA+ naive and CD45RA-negative memory subsets. Material: naive CD4+ T cells sorted from blood. Subset meaning: CD45RA+ positively selected. This clonotype was sampled from a man under 40 in good health.

In DNA form, the CDR3 reads TGTGCCATCAGTCCTGGACAGTCCTACGAGCAGTACTTC. Encoded protein: CAISPGQSYEQYF. The genes are TRBV10-3 and TRBJ2-7; D might be TRBD1 (6 bases). CDR3 length: 13 residues. Germline values: CDR1 ENHRY, CDR2 SYGVKD. Trimming left V 5 bases short and J 1 base short, with 9 bases between.